A selection of T cell receptor beta chains follows, all from one sample in a study of CD8+CD57+ T cells in acquired aplastic anemia. Each CDR3 protein is one row after TCRdb ran MiXCR on the reads. The sample lists fewer than 250,000 distinct CDR3 sequences, around 50% occurring once. Material for sequencing was sorted CD4+, CD8+, or CD8+CD57+ T cells (not recorded which) from PBMCs. Source of these receptors: a human donor in good health, serving as a control. Each CDR3 is given with its conserved first and last residue. The order of the fields is D gene, V gene, J gene, clone size, CDR3 protein, CDR3 DNA. A D gene is named only where the DNA matches it firmly. The size field is filled for only some rows; it gives once, few, many or a size class.

D: -; V: TRBV2; J: TRBJ2-7; size: once; CDR3: CASSEEVQGVQYF; DNA: TGTGCCAGCAGTGAAGAGGTACAGGGAGTCCAGTACTTC
D: TRBD1; V: TRBV24-1; J: TRBJ2-3; size: -; CDR3: CATSEEQGRAWSTQYF; DNA: TGTGCCACCAGTGAGGAACAGGGGCGAGCATGGAGTACGCAGTATTTT
D: TRBD1; V: TRBV10-3; J: TRBJ1-2; size: -; CDR3: CAINMGQGTSGYTF; DNA: TGTGCCATCAATATGGGACAGGGTACTTCTGGCTACACCTTC
D: -; V: TRBV20-1; J: TRBJ2-3; size: -; CDR3: CSARDRGKVSDTQYF; DNA: TGCAGTGCTAGAGATAGGGGGAAGGTCTCAGATACGCAGTATTTT
D: TRBD1; V: TRBV2; J: TRBJ1-2; size: many; CDR3: CASTGQGSGYGYTF; DNA: TGTGCCAGCACCGGACAGGGATCGGGCTATGGCTACACCTTC
D: -; V: TRBV7-2; J: TRBJ1-1; size: many; CDR3: CASSLSAGNTEAFF; DNA: TGTGCCAGCAGCTTAAGTGCGGGGAACACTGAAGCTTTCTTT
D: -; V: TRBV10-3; J: TRBJ2-3; size: -; CDR3: CAISESSLAVDTQYF; DNA: TGTGCCATCAGTGAGTCGTCGCTAGCAGTGGATACGCAGTATTTT
D: -; V: TRBV3-1; J: TRBJ2-4; size: -; CDR3: CAGSQEKEGKNIQYF; DNA: TGTGCCGGCAGTCAAGAGAAGGAGGGCAAAAACATTCAGTACTTC
D: -; V: TRBV7-3; J: TRBJ2-3; size: few; CDR3: CASRKEGSWTDTQYF; DNA: TGTGCCAGCAGGAAAGAGGGAAGTTGGACAGATACGCAGTATTTT
D: -; V: TRBV7-2; J: TRBJ2-5; size: -; CDR3: CASSLGRSRETQYF; DNA: TGTGCCAGCAGCTTAGGAAGGTCCAGGGAGACCCAGTACTTC
D: -; V: TRBV10-3; J: TRBJ2-7; size: -; CDR3: CAISERPPYEQYF; DNA: TGTGCCATCAGTGAGCGCCCCCCTTACGAGCAGTACTTC
D: -; V: TRBV7-2; J: TRBJ1-1; size: -; CDR3: CASSHPTGTEAFF; DNA: TGTGCCAGCAGCCATCCGACAGGCACTGAAGCTTTCTTT
D: TRBD2; V: TRBV2; J: TRBJ2-2; size: many; CDR3: CASRRGGTGELFF; DNA: TGTGCCAGCAGACGGGGGGGGACCGGGGAGCTGTTTTTT
D: -; V: TRBV9; J: TRBJ1-1; size: once; CDR3: CASSVLQNTEAFF; DNA: TGTGCCAGCAGCGTACTCCAGAACACTGAAGCTTTCTTT
D: -; V: TRBV12-3/TRBV12-4; J: TRBJ2-3; size: -; CDR3: CASSRITDTQYF; DNA: TGTGCCAGCAGTCGAATCACAGATACGCAGTATTTT
D: -; V: TRBV7-2; J: TRBJ2-5; size: many; CDR3: CASSLTVGRGPRETQYF; DNA: TGTGCCAGCAGCTTAACCGTCGGGCGGGGGCCCAGGGAGACCCAGTACTTC
D: -; V: TRBV14; J: TRBJ2-7; size: -; CDR3: CASSPVRGRANEQYF; DNA: TGTGCCAGCTCACCCGTCCGGGGCAGGGCAAACGAGCAGTACTTC
D: TRBD2; V: TRBV12-3/TRBV12-4; J: TRBJ2-1; size: many; CDR3: CASNPGTSGYNEQFF; DNA: TGTGCCAGCAACCCCGGGACTAGCGGCTACAATGAGCAGTTCTTC